These T cell receptor beta chains were read from a single sample in a study of cytomegalovirus exposure and HLA in healthy donors. TCRdb's copy holds only in-frame clones and misses some; the assay was immunoSEQ multiplex PCR. The repertoire holds around 100,000 clones, with roughly four fifths as singletons. The source material was PBMCs. These receptors were obtained from a male donor in good health and CMV-seropositive. The CDR3 runs from the conserved cysteine through the conserved F or W. Each record gives: V gene, clone size, J gene, D gene, CDR3 DNA, CDR3 protein. D genes are given only for firm matches. The size entry is marked missing in some rows and otherwise reads once, few, many or a size class.

v_gene: TRBV5-4
abundance: NA
j_gene: TRBJ2-1
d_gene: NA
CDR3nt: TGTGCCAGCAGCTTGCTTCCTCTAGTTGCTGAGCAGTTCTTC
CDR3aa: CASSLLPLVAEQFF

v_gene: TRBV7-9
abundance: NA
j_gene: TRBJ1-5
d_gene: NA
CDR3nt: TGTGCCAGCAGCACTACAGGTAGTCAGCCCCAGCATTTT
CDR3aa: CASSTTGSQPQHF

v_gene: TRBV2
abundance: NA
j_gene: TRBJ1-4
d_gene: NA
CDR3nt: TGTGCCAGCAGCCTACCCGGGGGAAAACTGTTTTTT
CDR3aa: CASSLPGGKLFF

v_gene: TRBV7-6
abundance: NA
j_gene: TRBJ1-2
d_gene: NA
CDR3nt: TGTGCCAGCAGCCGTGGTTCCGGGGGGGCTATATATGGCTACACCTTC
CDR3aa: CASSRGSGGAIYGYTF

v_gene: TRBV29-1
abundance: NA
j_gene: TRBJ1-3
d_gene: NA
CDR3nt: TGCAGCGCCAGTTCTGGAAACACCATATATTTT
CDR3aa: CSASSGNTIYF

v_gene: TRBV28
abundance: NA
j_gene: TRBJ1-3
d_gene: NA
CDR3nt: TGTGCCAGCAGACCACCCCACAAAGCGGACTCTGGAAACACCATATATTTT
CDR3aa: CASRPPHKADSGNTIYF

v_gene: TRBV6-1
abundance: NA
j_gene: TRBJ2-2
d_gene: TRBD2
CDR3nt: TGTGCCAGCAGTGTTAGGGGAGGGCCCGGGGAGCTGTTTTTT
CDR3aa: CASSVRGGPGELFF

v_gene: TRBV19
abundance: NA
j_gene: TRBJ2-7
d_gene: TRBD1
CDR3nt: TGTGCCAGTAGTCCTCGGGACAGCAGATACGAGCAGTACTTC
CDR3aa: CASSPRDSRYEQYF

v_gene: TRBV15
abundance: NA
j_gene: TRBJ1-6
d_gene: NA
CDR3nt: TGTGCCACCAGCAGAGACAGGAGGGGTCCCCTCCACTTT
CDR3aa: CATSRDRRGPLHF

v_gene: TRBV7-2
abundance: NA
j_gene: TRBJ1-4
d_gene: TRBD1
CDR3nt: TGTGCCAGCAGCTTGGACAGGGCAGGAAAACTGTTTTTT
CDR3aa: CASSLDRAGKLFF

v_gene: TRBV18
abundance: NA
j_gene: TRBJ1-2
d_gene: NA
CDR3nt: TGTGCCAGCTCACCGGACAGAAACTATGGCTACACCTTC
CDR3aa: CASSPDRNYGYTF

v_gene: TRBV15
abundance: NA
j_gene: TRBJ2-7
d_gene: NA
CDR3nt: TGTGCCACCAGCAGAGATCACGCGGGCGAGCAGTACTTC
CDR3aa: CATSRDHAGEQYF

v_gene: TRBV28
abundance: NA
j_gene: TRBJ1-5
d_gene: TRBD1
CDR3nt: TGTGCCAGCAGTCCCCAGGGGGCGGGTTATAGCAATCAGCCCCAGCATTTT
CDR3aa: CASSPQGAGYSNQPQHF

v_gene: TRBV19
abundance: NA
j_gene: TRBJ1-4
d_gene: TRBD1
CDR3nt: TGTGCCAGTAGTATCTATGGACAGGGGGGGGATGAAAAACTGTTTTTT
CDR3aa: CASSIYGQGGDEKLFF

v_gene: TRBV11-2
abundance: NA
j_gene: TRBJ1-1
d_gene: NA
CDR3nt: TGTGCCAGCGGGGGCCGGACGGCGGACACTGAAGCTTTCTTT
CDR3aa: CASGGRTADTEAFF

v_gene: TRBV4-2
abundance: NA
j_gene: TRBJ1-4
d_gene: TRBD1
CDR3nt: TGTGCCAGCAGCCAAGGGTCGGGACAGAATAATGAAAAACTGTTTTTT
CDR3aa: CASSQGSGQNNEKLFF

v_gene: TRBV5-1
abundance: NA
j_gene: TRBJ2-1
d_gene: NA
CDR3nt: TGCGCCAGCAGCTTGGGCTGGGGGCTGAGCTCCTACAATGAGCAGTTCTTC
CDR3aa: CASSLGWGLSSYNEQFF

v_gene: TRBV7-9
abundance: NA
j_gene: TRBJ2-3
d_gene: NA
CDR3nt: TGTGCCAGCAGCTTAGTGGCCCGCACAGATACGCAGTATTTT
CDR3aa: CASSLVARTDTQYF

v_gene: TRBV7-8
abundance: once
j_gene: TRBJ1-1
d_gene: NA
CDR3nt: TGTGCCAGCACGGGAAGGACTGAAGCTTTCTTT
CDR3aa: CASTGRTEAFF

v_gene: TRBV5-1
abundance: NA
j_gene: TRBJ2-3
d_gene: TRBD2
CDR3nt: TGCGCCAGCAGCTTCGGACTAGCGGGGGGGCCGGGAGATACGCAGTATTTT
CDR3aa: CASSFGLAGGPGDTQYF

v_gene: TRBV6-5
abundance: NA
j_gene: TRBJ2-3
d_gene: NA
CDR3nt: TGTGCCAGCGCCCGCGGATCAAGCACAGATACGCAGTATTTT
CDR3aa: CASARGSSTDTQYF